These T cell receptor beta chains were read from a single sample in a study of patients and donors after allogeneic stem cell transplantation. TCRdb re-derived calls from the RT-PCR reads in MiXCR, one entry per CDR3 protein. The profile shows 70,000 or so distinct CDR3 sequences, 26% of them singletons. The sample taken for sequencing was blood, either unsorted or a sorted T cell fraction (not recorded which). The receptors here all came from a human donor who was either an allogeneic HSCT recipient or a stem cell or donor lymphocyte infusion donor (not recorded which). It is not recorded whose cells these are; they may come from a transplant donor. The conserved cysteine and the conserved F or W are not part of the CDR3 here. Clone sizes are given selectively: once, few, many, or a class where the clone is expanded.

j_call v_call clone_size cdr3_aa
TRBJ1-1 TRBV5-1 few ASSQGAGGMNTEAF
TRBJ1-2 TRBV30 - AWSGGRDLNYGYT
TRBJ2-1 TRBV5-1 few ASSLDGITFNEQF
TRBJ1-2 TRBV20-1 few SARDRRSYGYT
TRBJ2-1 TRBV6-4 - ASNLIAGGSMSYYNEQF
TRBJ1-4 TRBV6-5 - ASRPRTNEKLF
TRBJ1-1 TRBV10-3 few AISESRTGRATEAF
TRBJ2-2 TRBV5-1 - ASSFNTGELF
TRBJ1-2 TRBV28 - ASSLRTLYGYT
TRBJ1-1 TRBV5-1 - ASSWDGGGNTEAF
TRBJ2-1 TRBV7-9 - ASGLSYNEQF
TRBJ1-5 TRBV20-1 - SASIRYANQPQH
TRBJ2-7 TRBV4-1 few ASSQVGQNSYEQY
TRBJ1-5 TRBV29-1 few SVAGRVNQPQH
TRBJ1-5 TRBV19 - ASDRGNSNQPQH
TRBJ2-5 TRBV5-1 once ASSLGTSGLQETQY
TRBJ1-1 TRBV7-9 - ASMLHSRTEAF
TRBJ2-7 TRBV12-3/TRBV12-4 many ASRKTAAYEQY
TRBJ1-2 TRBV12-3/TRBV12-4 - ASRTGYNYGYT
TRBJ2-1 TRBV5-1 - ASSLIGTGDNEQF
TRBJ2-5 TRBV7-7 - ASSLLLNGETQY
TRBJ2-7 TRBV20-1 - SARGNHYEQY
TRBJ2-5 TRBV7-2 - ASSLDSTRETQY
TRBJ2-6 TRBV2 - ASSEAWQSGANVLT
TRBJ1-1 TRBV4-1 - ASSQPQSMNTEAF
TRBJ2-7 TRBV5-1 few ASSLLGYYEQY
TRBJ2-3 TRBV20-1 - SARGTDGDTQY
TRBJ2-7 TRBV7-6 many ASSLRGRGNYEQY
TRBJ2-1 TRBV7-2 few ASSRWWGLGYNEQF
TRBJ2-3 TRBV27 few ASRQGADTQY
TRBJ1-2 TRBV5-1 few ASSLGPQTGAYGYT
TRBJ1-1 TRBV10-3 few AIKTTGAAF
TRBJ2-5 TRBV7-9 - ASSFAVGETQY
TRBJ2-2 TRBV6-5 - ASSYSETQSNTGELF
TRBJ2-2 TRBV10-3 - AIRSGTGELF
TRBJ1-3 TRBV4-3 - ASSQDRQGKGNTIY
TRBJ1-2 TRBV29-1 - SVESDRPGIGYT
TRBJ1-3 TRBV5-1 - ASSIQGASSGNTIY
TRBJ2-3 TRBV7-3 - ASSLTVAGGRTDTQY
TRBJ2-1 TRBV4-1 - ASSSGLAGVYNEQF
TRBJ2-2 TRBV7-2 - ASSLQLAGVAGELF
TRBJ2-1 TRBV5-1 - ASSLAYEQF
TRBJ2-7 TRBV14 few ASSQGGVASYEQY
TRBJ1-1 TRBV20-1 few SARDHRVEEAF
TRBJ2-1 TRBV7-9 few ASSLAGINEQF
TRBJ2-3 TRBV7-3 - ASSVASTDTQY
TRBJ1-1 TRBV5-1 medium-sized ASSLAGQNTEAF
TRBJ1-1 TRBV28 few ASSALGRGWGNTEAF
TRBJ1-5 TRBV29-1 many SVSLSGLGNQPQH
TRBJ2-3 TRBV20-1 - SARDPRAGPSTDTQY
TRBJ1-5 TRBV5-1 many ASRPKGGQPQH
TRBJ1-6 TRBV12-3/TRBV12-4 - ASSRTFSNSPLH
TRBJ2-7 TRBV12-3/TRBV12-4 - ASTWGGSSYEQY
TRBJ2-5 TRBV28 - ASKEETQY
TRBJ1-5 TRBV7-8 few ASSLAGTGKGVGNQPQH